This is a list of T cell receptor beta chains from one sample in a study of blood T cell repertoires in COVID-19. Only in-frame clones appear in the TCRdb table, and some are missing; sequencing was by immunoSEQ multiplex PCR. The sample holds under 150,000 clones, about 85% seen once. The specimen sequenced was peripheral blood. These TCRs come from a human donor in a cohort sampled during active COVID-19. The CDR3 runs from the conserved cysteine through the conserved F or W.

>TRBV7-9|TRBJ2-5
CASSSGQLNQETQYF
>TRBV2|TRBJ2-4
CASTGGTRIQYF
>TRBV5-4|TRBJ2-5
CASSPGLAGGYQETQYF
>TRBV6-2/TRBV6-3|TRBJ2-4
CASSSPRGPKNIQYF
>TRBV7-6|TRBJ2-3
CASSLLASGFFEDTQYF
>TRBV4-2|TRBJ2-3
CASSQELAGTLTDTQYF
>TRBV6-5|TRBJ2-2
CASSAETAPGELFF
>TRBV5-3|TRBJ1-2
CARGAGHGYTF
>TRBV7-2|TRBJ2-1
CASSRLALNEQFF
>TRBV11-2|TRBJ2-3
CASSVRGGQDPDTQYF
>TRBV5-1|TRBJ2-7
CASSFQGTYDEQYF
>TRBV27|TRBJ2-2
CASSLGPGELFF
>TRBV23-1|TRBJ2-7
CASSPGSF
>TRBV5-1|TRBJ2-1
CASSLDGREYNEQFF
>TRBV6-2/TRBV6-3|TRBJ1-2
CASSAPRGQGALGYTF
>TRBV9|TRBJ2-6
CASSVGGTGVLGANVLTF
>TRBV3-1/TRBV3-2|TRBJ1-2
CASSQEGGGSTF
>TRBV6-2/TRBV6-3|TRBJ2-3
CASSYSKQLWDTQYF
>TRBV18|TRBJ1-2
CASSTTGALYGYTF
>TRBV9|TRBJ2-1
CASSTGGNEQFF
>TRBV14|TRBJ2-2
CASSRSGAPTGELFF
>TRBV10-3|TRBJ2-1
CAISVTGGAYNEQFF
>TRBV19|TRBJ1-5
CASSYPSGNQPQHF